The 13 T cell receptor beta chains below were found in one sample sequenced in a study of T-cell reconstitution after alpha-beta-depleted transplantation in children. Unique molecular identifiers tagged the TCRbeta library. TCRdb called the PCR reads again in MiXCR, with one record for every CDR3 protein. The table records around 400,000 distinct CDR3 sequences, 20% of them present only once. Sequencing used PBMCs from the stem cell graft donor, obtained from the stem cell graft. The receptors were gathered from a human donor who donated a stem cell graft to a child with acute myeloid leukemia.

This clonotype was counted a few times. The chain couples TRBV5-6 to TRBJ2-7, with D possibly TRBD2 on 5 matching bases. The CDR3 is made up of 11 amino acids. Germline CDR1 reads SGHDT; CDR2 reads YYEEEE. Trimming left V 4 bases short and J 7 bases short, with 9 bases between. Written as DNA, the CDR3 is TGTGCCAGCAGCGTGGACTGGGAGCAGTACTTC. Its protein product is CASSVDWEQYF.

This clonotype was counted a few times. The CDR3 is CASSPVGVQQFF. DNA for the CDR3: TGTGCCAGCAGCCCGGTGGGGGTGCAGCAGTTCTTC. The chain is built from TRBV7-2 and TRBJ2-1; D could derive from TRBD1 or TRBD2 (5 bases each). V lost 5 bases to trimming and J lost 11 bases, with 13 bases between them. Germline V gives CDR1 SGHTA, CDR2 FQGNSA. CDR3 size: 12 residues.

Ten or more counts support this clonotype. At one end, the junction sequence differs from germline, possibly due to a read error. The chain uses TRBV20-1 and TRBJ2-5; a weak D match, TRBD2 (6 bases). CDR1 is DFQATT and CDR2 is SNEGSKA in the germline V gene (reference sequence). The CDR3 sequence is 17 residues long. The CDR3 nucleotides read TGCAGTGCCAGAGACCCTTGGGCGGGAACCCTAAGGGGGACCCAGTACTTC. It encodes CSARDPWAGTLRGTQYF.

This clonotype was seen repeatedly, ten times or more. The rearrangement links TRBV29-1 to TRBJ2-1; 14 bases map to TRBD2. CDR1 SQVTM and CDR2 ANQGSEA come from the germline V gene. Trimming took 6 bases from V and 7 from J; bases not matched to a gene: 2. The CDR3 sequence is 13 residues long. CDR3 bases: TGCAGCGTGGGACTAGCGGGAGATAATGAGCAGTTCTTC. Its protein product is CSVGLAGDNEQFF.

The chain recombines TRBV4-2 with TRBJ2-1; 10 bases align to TRBD2. Germline V lookup: CDR1 LGHNA, CDR2 YNFKEQ. V lost 0 bases to trimming and J lost 6 bases; unmatched junction nucleotides: 8. The CDR3 is made up of 17 amino acids. The CDR3 reads CASSQDWVSGRRNEQFF. CDR3 DNA sequence: TGTGCCAGCAGCCAAGATTGGGTTAGCGGGAGGCGCAATGAGCAGTTCTTC.

This clonotype was detected only a few times. The chain carries TRBV29-1 and TRBJ2-1, with TRBD2 as a possible D gene (6 bases). Trimming removed 3 bases at V and 9 bases at J, with 9 bases between. The CDR3 sequence is 11 residues long. Germline CDR1 reads SQVTM; CDR2 reads ANQGSEA. Here the CDR3 reads CSVDGEVEQFF. CDR3 DNA: TGCAGCGTTGACGGGGAGGTTGAGCAGTTCTTC.

This clonotype was recorded at least ten times. The chain uses TRBV20-1 and TRBJ2-2, with 12 positions matching TRBD2. This CDR3 comprises 16 residues. Trimming cost V 6 bases and J 4 bases; bases outside gene matches: 9. Germline V gene sequence: CDR1 DFQATT, CDR2 SNEGSKA (reference sequence). For the CDR3, the DNA is TGCAGTGCGACAAAGCCGGGACTAGCGGGCACCGGGGAGCTGTTTTTT. It codes for CSATKPGLAGTGELFF.

Only a few counts were recorded for this clonotype. This rearrangement joins TRBV6-2 or TRBV6-3 to TRBJ2-1; D uncertain. Germline V gene sequence: CDR1 MNHEY, CDR2 SVGEGT. The V and J ends lost 6 bases and 0 bases respectively, with 12 bases between them. This CDR3 contains 15 residues. In nucleotides, the CDR3 is TGTGCCAGCAGACTCACTTCGAGCTCCTACAATGAGCAGTTCTTC. Amino acid sequence: CASRLTSSSYNEQFF.

The V call is TRBV5-1, the J call TRBJ1-1; D might be TRBD1 (5 bases). Germline CDR1 and CDR2: SGHRS and YFSETQ. V dropped 2 bases and J dropped 3 bases, with 17 bases sitting between them. The CDR3 runs 16 residues. DNA for the CDR3: TGCGCCAGCAGCTTTACCGGCGGGGGAGGGTACACTGAAGCTTTCTTT. It specifies CASSFTGGGGYTEAFF.

This clonotype appeared a few times. The chain is built from TRBV4-1 and TRBJ2-2; 10 positions agree with TRBD1. The V and J ends lost 3 bases and 7 bases, in that order; junction bases with no gene match: 8. The CDR3 has 16 amino acids. The germline V gene encodes CDR1 MGHRA and CDR2 YSYEKL. The CDR3: CASSQSRGTGVGELFF. The DNA for the CDR3 is TGCGCCAGCAGCCAGTCCCGAGGGACAGGGGTCGGGGAGCTGTTTTTT.

This clonotype was detected many times. The chain carries TRBV24-1 and TRBJ2-1; D might be TRBD2 (5 bases). Germline V lookup: CDR1 KGHDR, CDR2 SFDVKD. The CDR3 totals 14 residues. Trimming removed 1 base from V and 6 bases from J, with 9 bases in between. The CDR3 is CATSDFTSGNEQFF. CDR3 nucleotide sequence: TGTGCCACCAGTGATTTTACTAGTGGCAATGAGCAGTTCTTC.

This clonotype was found many times. The chain joins TRBV20-1 to TRBJ2-5; D possibly corresponds to TRBD2 (6 bases). This CDR3 region has 13 residues. From germline, CDR1 is DFQATT and CDR2 SNEGSKA (reference sequence). Trimming cost V 5 bases and J 5 bases, with 15 bases left between them. In nucleotides, the CDR3 is TGCAGTGCTTCCGGTGGAGGGTTGGAGACCCAGTACTTC. It specifies CSASGGGLETQYF.

The V gene is TRBV15, the J gene TRBJ2-7; no clear D gene. V was shortened by 1 base and J by 3 bases, with 16 bases between the two germline ends. The CDR3 runs 16 residues. Germline V lookup: CDR1 LNHNV, CDR2 YYDKDF (reference sequence). The DNA of the CDR3 is TGTGCCACCAGCAGAGTATTCGGACGGGCCGACTACGAGCAGTACTTC. Translation gives CATSRVFGRADYEQYF.